These T cell receptor beta chains were read from a single sample in a study of T cell changes during pregnancy in multiple sclerosis. Sequenced by immunoSEQ multiplex PCR; TCRdb stores in-frame clones only, minus some. Here the sample spans tens of thousands of clones, about nine tenths being singletons. This material consisted of CD4+ T cells from peripheral blood mononuclear cells, taken in the third trimester of pregnancy. Receptor source: a female donor with multiple sclerosis, enrolled in a pregnancy study. CDR3s include the opening cysteine and the closing phenylalanine or tryptophan. The order of the fields is V gene, J gene, CDR3 protein.

v_call: TRBV9; j_call: TRBJ2-3; cdr3_aa: CASSVADGVADTQYF
v_call: TRBV5-4; j_call: TRBJ2-3; cdr3_aa: CASSYGTSGSGGTDTQYF
v_call: TRBV4-2; j_call: TRBJ2-3; cdr3_aa: CASSQASLSGAGTDTQYF
v_call: TRBV6-4; j_call: TRBJ2-1; cdr3_aa: CASSDIGGNEQFF
v_call: TRBV6-1; j_call: TRBJ2-6; cdr3_aa: CASSEARASGANVLTF
v_call: TRBV29-1; j_call: TRBJ1-2; cdr3_aa: CSVAEGTGDGYTF
v_call: TRBV15; j_call: TRBJ1-3; cdr3_aa: CATSRAGLVGTIYF
v_call: TRBV29-1; j_call: TRBJ2-5; cdr3_aa: CSGGGTGLTGTQYF
v_call: TRBV5-6; j_call: TRBJ2-7; cdr3_aa: CASSLEDTLLGEQYF
v_call: TRBV4-3; j_call: TRBJ2-2; cdr3_aa: CASSRGTENTGELFF
v_call: TRBV9; j_call: TRBJ2-2; cdr3_aa: CASTTGPTGELFF
v_call: TRBV10-3; j_call: TRBJ2-5; cdr3_aa: CAIRPGGGGETQYF
v_call: TRBV6-5; j_call: TRBJ2-7; cdr3_aa: CASSYDASSYEQYF
v_call: TRBV6-5; j_call: TRBJ2-1; cdr3_aa: CASSYSHGGNEQFF
v_call: TRBV20-1; j_call: TRBJ2-1; cdr3_aa: CSAQTGNEQFF
v_call: TRBV6-5; j_call: TRBJ1-1; cdr3_aa: CASSTGGTEAFF
v_call: TRBV29-1; j_call: TRBJ2-1; cdr3_aa: CSVERLAAGNEQFF
v_call: TRBV18; j_call: TRBJ2-3; cdr3_aa: CASSPLGQRTDTQYF
v_call: TRBV29-1; j_call: TRBJ2-5; cdr3_aa: CSVEDLPFGGALQETQYF
v_call: TRBV15; j_call: TRBJ2-5; cdr3_aa: CATSRDPGTSGREETQYF
v_call: TRBV28; j_call: TRBJ2-1; cdr3_aa: CASRGPGVGEQFF
v_call: TRBV5-6; j_call: TRBJ1-1; cdr3_aa: CASSLLTDHMNTEAFF
v_call: TRBV19; j_call: TRBJ2-3; cdr3_aa: CATRTVPSTDTQYF
v_call: TRBV2; j_call: TRBJ2-2; cdr3_aa: CASSRAGWNTGELFF
v_call: TRBV2; j_call: TRBJ2-2; cdr3_aa: CASSTTRGGRTGELFF
v_call: TRBV6-6; j_call: TRBJ2-1; cdr3_aa: CASSLAGGPGDEQFF
v_call: TRBV27; j_call: NA; cdr3_aa: CASSFLGQGSYEQYF
v_call: TRBV2; j_call: TRBJ1-5; cdr3_aa: CASSPDRGRGQPQHF
v_call: TRBV6-5; j_call: TRBJ1-3; cdr3_aa: CASRIDRFDGNTIYF
v_call: TRBV30; j_call: TRBJ1-5; cdr3_aa: CAWEQGPNQPQHF
v_call: TRBV7-3; j_call: TRBJ2-3; cdr3_aa: CASSLKLAGNSDTQYF
v_call: TRBV5-1; j_call: TRBJ2-1; cdr3_aa: CASSSPSVEQFF
v_call: TRBV12-5; j_call: TRBJ1-1; cdr3_aa: CASGLGLANTEAFF
v_call: TRBV12-5; j_call: TRBJ2-7; cdr3_aa: CASGLTGQLYEQYF
v_call: TRBV7-9; j_call: TRBJ1-1; cdr3_aa: CASSLLGENTEAFF
v_call: TRBV11-3; j_call: TRBJ2-5; cdr3_aa: CASSSTPSILAGVETQYF
v_call: TRBV5-4; j_call: TRBJ2-7; cdr3_aa: CASSLEREGYEQYF
v_call: TRBV9; j_call: TRBJ2-1; cdr3_aa: CASSVGVSGSPFF
v_call: TRBV18; j_call: TRBJ2-5; cdr3_aa: CASSPVREGTQYF
v_call: TRBV28; j_call: TRBJ1-1; cdr3_aa: CASSPLSMNTEAFF
v_call: TRBV6-5; j_call: TRBJ2-1; cdr3_aa: CASSVGLARNYEQFF
v_call: TRBV5-1; j_call: TRBJ2-7; cdr3_aa: CASRPDRGEQYF
v_call: TRBV11-3; j_call: TRBJ2-3; cdr3_aa: CASSRGLAGLTDTQYF
v_call: TRBV27; j_call: TRBJ2-7; cdr3_aa: CASSLKRSSSYEQYF
v_call: TRBV4-2; j_call: TRBJ2-7; cdr3_aa: CASSQVGAYEQYF